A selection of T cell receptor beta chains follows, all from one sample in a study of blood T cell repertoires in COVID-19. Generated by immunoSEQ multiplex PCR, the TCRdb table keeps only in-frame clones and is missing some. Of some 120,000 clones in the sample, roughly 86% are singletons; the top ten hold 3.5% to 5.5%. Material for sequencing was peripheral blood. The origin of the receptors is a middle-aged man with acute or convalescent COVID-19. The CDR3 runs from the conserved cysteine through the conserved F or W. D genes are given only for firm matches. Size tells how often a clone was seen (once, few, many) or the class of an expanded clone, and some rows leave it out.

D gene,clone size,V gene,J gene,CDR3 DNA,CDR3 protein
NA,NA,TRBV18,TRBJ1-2,TGTGCCAGCTCACAGGACATTCGGGATGGCTACACCTTC,CASSQDIRDGYTF
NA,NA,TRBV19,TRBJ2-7,TGTGCCAGTAGTGCCTTGGGGGGAACCTACGAGCAGTACTTC,CASSALGGTYEQYF
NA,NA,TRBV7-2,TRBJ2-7,TGTGCCAGCAGCTCGCGGCTCTCCTACGAGCAGTACTTC,CASSSRLSYEQYF
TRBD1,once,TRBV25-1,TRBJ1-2,TGTGCCAGCAGTGGGACAGGGTTCGGCGGGTATGGCTACACCTTC,CASSGTGFGGYGYTF
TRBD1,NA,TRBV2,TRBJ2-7,TGTGCCAGCATTAAGGGACAGACATCCTACGAGCAGTACTTC,CASIKGQTSYEQYF
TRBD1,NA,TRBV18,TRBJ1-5,TGTGCCAGCTCACGCGACAGGGGGAGAGATCAGCCCCAGCATTTT,CASSRDRGRDQPQHF
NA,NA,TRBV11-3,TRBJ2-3,TGTGCCAGCAGCTTAGTCCCCGGAGATACGCAGTATTTT,CASSLVPGDTQYF
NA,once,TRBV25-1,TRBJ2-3,TGTGCCAGCAATCCCACTAGCACAGATACGCAGTATTTT,CASNPTSTDTQYF
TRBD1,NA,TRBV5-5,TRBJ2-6,TGTGCCAGCAGCTTGGCCGGGACAGGGTATCCCTCTGGGGCCAACGTCCTGACTTTC,CASSLAGTGYPSGANVLTF
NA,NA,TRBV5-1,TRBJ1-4,TGCGCCAGCACCCAGGGGCAAAATGAAAAACTGTTTTTT,CASTQGQNEKLFF
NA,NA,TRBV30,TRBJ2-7,TGTGCCTGGGCCGGGTGGCGATTCTCCTACGAGCAGTACTTC,CAWAGWRFSYEQYF
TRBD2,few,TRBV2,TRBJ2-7,TGTGCCAGCAGAGGGACTAGCTCCTACGAGCAGTACTTC,CASRGTSSYEQYF
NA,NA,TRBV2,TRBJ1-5,TGTGCCAGCAATTTGGGCGGACAGCACAATCAGCCCCAGCATTTT,CASNLGGQHNQPQHF
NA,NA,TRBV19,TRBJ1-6,TGTGCCAGTAGTACGAGTGGTGATTCACCCCTCCACTTT,CASSTSGDSPLHF
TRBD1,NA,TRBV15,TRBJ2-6,TGTGCCACCGTGGACAGGGGTTCTGGGGCCAACGTCCTGACTTTC,CATVDRGSGANVLTF
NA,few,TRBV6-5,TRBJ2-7,TGTGCCAGCAGCGTGAACTCCCTTGCCTACGAGCAGTACTTC,CASSVNSLAYEQYF
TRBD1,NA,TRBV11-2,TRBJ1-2,TGTGCCAGCAGCTTAGACAGACAGGGGATCTATGGCTACACCTTC,CASSLDRQGIYGYTF
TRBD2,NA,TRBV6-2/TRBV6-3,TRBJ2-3,TGTGCCAGCAGCCGCAGCGGGAGGGGGGACACAGATACGCAGTATTTT,CASSRSGRGDTDTQYF
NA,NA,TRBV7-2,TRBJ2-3,TGTGCCAGCAGCTTTCAGAGGGGCACAGATACGCAGTATTTT,CASSFQRGTDTQYF
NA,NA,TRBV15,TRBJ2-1,TGTGCCACCAGCAGAAAGACAGGAGTTTACAATGAGCAGTTCTTC,CATSRKTGVYNEQFF
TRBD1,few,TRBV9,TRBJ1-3,TGTGCCAGCAGCGGTCCGGGACAGGGGATTGGAAACACCATATATTTT,CASSGPGQGIGNTIYF
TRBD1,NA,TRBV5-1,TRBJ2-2,TGCGCCAGCAGCAGCATAGAGGGGGCTAAGAACACCGGGGAGCTGTTTTTT,CASSSIEGAKNTGELFF
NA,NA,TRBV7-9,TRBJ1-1,TGTGCCAGCAGCTTAGACAGTAACACTGAAGCTTTCTTT,CASSLDSNTEAFF
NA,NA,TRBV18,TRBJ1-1,TGTGCCAGCTCACCGGGCAGGGCGAACACTGAAGCTTTCTTT,CASSPGRANTEAFF
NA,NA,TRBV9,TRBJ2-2,TGTGCCAGCAGCGTAGCTGGGTCGGCGGTGAGGACCGGGGAGCTGTTTTTT,CASSVAGSAVRTGELFF
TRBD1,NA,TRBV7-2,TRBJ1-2,TGTGCCAGCAGCTTAGTTTCGGGACAGGGGTCACTTGGCTACACCTTC,CASSLVSGQGSLGYTF
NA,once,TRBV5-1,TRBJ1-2,TGCGCCAGCAGTCCCGGCCGGGGGAACTATGGCTACACCTTC,CASSPGRGNYGYTF
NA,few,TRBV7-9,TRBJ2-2,TGTGCCAGCAGCTTAGGGGCCCAGGCAAACACCGGGGAGCTGTTTTTT,CASSLGAQANTGELFF
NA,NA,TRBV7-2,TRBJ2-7,TGTGCCAGCAGCAAAAATGTTGGCAGGGGGGTAGGCGAGCAGTACTTC,CASSKNVGRGVGEQYF
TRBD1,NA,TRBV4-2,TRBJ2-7,TGTGCCAGCAGCGCAGACAGGGCAAGCGAGCAGTACTTC,CASSADRASEQYF
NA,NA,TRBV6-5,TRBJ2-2,TGTGCCAGCAGCCAACCGGGGACCGGGGAGCTGTTTTTT,CASSQPGTGELFF